The next 17 T cell receptor beta chains were all read from a single sample in a study of cytomegalovirus exposure and HLA in healthy donors. Clones were read by immunoSEQ multiplex PCR, and TCRdb kept only the in-frame ones, dropping some. The data show approximately 180,000 clones, roughly 86% seen once. Specimen: PBMCs. These receptors were obtained from a woman younger than 30 in good health and CMV-seronegative.

This sequence joins TRBV19 and TRBJ2-6; possibly TRBD1 for D (6 bases). Germline V gene lookup returns CDR1 LNHDA and CDR2 SQIVND (reference sequence). The V gene lost 9 bases and the J gene lost 2 bases, with 11 bases spanning the gap. The CDR3 contains 14 residues. The CDR3 sequence is CASLRGAGANVLTF. The DNA of the CDR3 is TGTGCCAGCCTCAGGGGTGCTGGGGCCAACGTCCTGACTTTC. The variable domain in full, completed from reference TRBV19 and TRBJ2-6, reads DGGITQSPKYLFRKEGQNVTLSCEQNLNHDAMYWYRQDPGQGLRLIYYSQIVNDFQKGDIAEGYSVSREKKESFPLTVTSAQKNPTAFYLCASLRGAGANVLTFGAGSRLTVL.

This sequence joins TRBV7-9 and TRBJ2-2, with 10 bases fitting TRBD2. Losses at the gene ends were 4 bases for V and 0 bases for J; bases not matched to a gene: 2. In germline, CDR1 is SEHNR, CDR2 FQNEAQ (reference sequence). The length of the CDR3 is 16 residues. Here the CDR3 DNA reads TGTGCCAGCAGCTCGGGACTAGCGTCGAACACCGGGGAGCTGTTTTTT. Its translation is CASSSGLASNTGELFF. The variable domain in full, completed from reference TRBV7-9 and TRBJ2-2, reads DTGVSQNPRHKITKRGQNVTFRCDPISEHNRLYWYRQTLGQGPEFLTYFQNEAQLEKSRLLSDRFSAERPKGSFSTLEIQRTEQGDSAMYLCASSSGLASNTGELFFGEGSRLTVL.

V and J are TRBV10-1 and TRBJ2-1; no firm D call. CDR1 WNHNN and CDR2 SYGVQD come from the germline V gene (reference sequence). The CDR3 extends over 12 amino acids. Trimming removed 2 bases from V and 9 bases from J, with 8 bases in between. In DNA form, the CDR3 reads TGCGCCAGCAGTGAGGGTCTAGGTGAGCAGTTCTTC. Translating it yields CASSEGLGEQFF.

This clone was seen once. V is TRBV9 and J is TRBJ1-5, with 8 bases that match TRBD1. CDR3 size: 15 residues. With V trimmed by 3 bases and J by 6 bases, 8 bases remained unmatched. Germline CDR1 is SGDLS and CDR2 is YYNGEE. In DNA form, the CDR3 reads TGTGCCAGCAGCGGACAGGGGAGTGTCGTTCAGCCCCAGCATTTT. Translating it yields CASSGQGSVVQPQHF.

The chain employs TRBV6-5 and TRBJ1-2; 7 bases are shared with TRBD1. Germline V lookup: CDR1 MNHEY, CDR2 SVGAGI. The CDR3 length is 15 residues. V shed 0 bases, J shed 4 bases, and the junction held 5 bases outside the gene matches. The CDR3 nucleotides read TGTGCCAGCAGTTACTCGGACAGGACCTTCTATGGCTACACCTTC. It encodes CASSYSDRTFYGYTF.

The chain is built from TRBV7-7 and TRBJ2-5; TRBD2 aligns across 12 bases. The CDR3 consists of 13 residues. V gave up 5 bases and J gave up 5 bases; unmatched junction bases: 0. Germline V gene sequence: CDR1 SSHAT, CDR2 FNYEAQ (reference sequence). The CDR3 is CASSGTSGETQYF. The CDR3 DNA sequence: TGTGCCAGCAGCGGGACTAGCGGGGAGACCCAGTACTTC. The complete variable domain, with remaining parts taken from reference TRBV7-7 and TRBJ2-5, reads GAGVSQSPRYKVTKRGQDVTLRCDPISSHATLYWYQQALGQGPEFLTYFNYEAQPDKSGLPSDRFSAERPEGSISTLTIQRTEQRDSAMYRCASSGTSGETQYFGPGTRLLVL.

The chain is built from TRBV2 and TRBJ1-2; TRBD1 aligns across 7 bases. Germline V gene data show CDR1 as SNHLY and CDR2 as FYNNEI. J gave up 0 bases and V 8 bases, and 3 bases lay outside the gene matches. This CDR3 has 13 amino acids. In DNA form, the CDR3 reads TGTGCCAGCGGTGGACAGGCTAACTATGGCTACACCTTC. This codes for CASGGQANYGYTF.

The V call is TRBV7-2, the J call TRBJ2-1; 9 nucleotides line up with TRBD2. Germline V gives CDR1 SGHTA, CDR2 FQGNSA. V was pared by 7 bases and J by 9 bases, with 10 bases of the junction left unmatched. The CDR3 runs to 14 residues. CDR3 nucleotides: TGTGCCAGCAACCCTAGCGGGGCCAACGTTGAGCAGTTCTTC. It specifies CASNPSGANVEQFF. The variable domain in full, completed from reference TRBV7-2 and TRBJ2-1, reads GAGVSQSPSNKVTEKGKDVELRCDPISGHTALYWYRQSLGQGLEFLIYFQGNSAPDKSGLPSDRFSAERTGGSVSTLTIQRTQQEDSAVYLCASNPSGANVEQFFGPGTRLTVL.

The rearrangement joins TRBV7-3 to TRBJ2-1; TRBD1 aligns across 7 bases. V lost 1 base, J lost 2 bases, and 2 bases stayed unmatched. Germline V CDR1 and CDR2: SGHTA, FQGTGA. The CDR3 contains 15 residues. The CDR3 loop reads CASSLIGTAYNEQFF. As DNA, the CDR3 is TGTGCCAGCAGCTTAATCGGGACAGCCTACAATGAGCAGTTCTTC.

The V and J genes are TRBV27 and TRBJ2-2, with TRBD2 matching over 7 bases. The junction had 6 bases not matched to a gene; V was cut back by 2 bases and J by 0 bases. Germline CDR1 MNHEY, CDR2 SMNVEV (reference sequence). The CDR3 extends over 17 amino acids. CDR3 residues: CASSLRSSGANTGELFF. CDR3 nucleotide sequence: TGTGCCAGCAGTTTAAGGTCTAGCGGAGCGAACACCGGGGAGCTGTTTTTT.

The CDR3 nucleotides are TGCGCCAGCAGCTTGGCGGGACAGGGAAATTCACCCCTCCACTTT. Amino acids: CASSLAGQGNSPLHF. The rearrangement links TRBV5-1 to TRBJ1-6; 9 bases map to TRBD1. Germline V gives CDR1 SGHRS, CDR2 YFSETQ. The V gene end was trimmed by 0 bases and the J gene end by 7 bases; junction bases not matched to a gene: 2. The CDR3 spans 15 residues.

This clone was recorded once. An end of the junction does not agree with germline; a read error may underlie this. The rearrangement joins TRBV7-2 to TRBJ1-1; 7 bases are a match to TRBD1. The CDR3 has 14 residues. CDR1 SGHTA and CDR2 FQGNSA come from the germline V gene. In DNA form, the CDR3 reads TGTGCCAGCAGCTTAGCGTACCGTGGCAGGGGGATCCATTTT. Amino acid sequence: CASSLAYRGRGIHF.

J is TRBJ2-7 and V is TRBV5-1; perhaps TRBD2 as D (6 bases). The CDR3 has 13 amino acids. The germline gives CDR1 SGHRS, CDR2 YFSETQ. Trimming took 0 bases from V and 5 from J, leaving 9 bases between them. The CDR3 nucleotides are TGCGCCAGCAGCTTGGCGGGAGTCGACGAGCAGTACTTC. Translation: CASSLAGVDEQYF. The full variable domain, with the rest looked up from reference TRBV5-1 and TRBJ2-7, is KAGVTQTPRYLIKTRGQQVTLSCSPISGHRSVSWYQQTPGQGLQFLFEYFSETQRNKGNFPGRFSGRQFSNSRSEMNVSTLELGDSALYLCASSLAGVDEQYFGPGTRLTVT.

The rearrangement joins TRBV7-9 to TRBJ2-7; D unclear. The CDR3 consists of 13 residues. V was pared by 2 bases and J by 0 bases, with 5 bases between. The V gene's germline CDR1 is SEHNR and CDR2 FQNEAQ (reference sequence). The CDR3 loop reads CASSLPPSYEQYF. The CDR3 bases are TGTGCCAGCAGCTTACCTCCCTCCTACGAGCAGTACTTC. Looking up the rest from reference TRBV7-9 and TRBJ2-7 gives the full variable domain: DTGVSQNPRHKITKRGQNVTFRCDPISEHNRLYWYRQTLGQGPEFLTYFQNEAQLEKSRLLSDRFSAERPKGSFSTLEIQRTEQGDSAMYLCASSLPPSYEQYFGPGTRLTVT.

V and J are TRBV6-1 and TRBJ2-3; weak D call: TRBD1 (5 bases). Trimming shortened V by 6 bases and J by 6 bases, and 13 bases separated the two germline ends. Germline V CDR1 and CDR2: MNHNS, SASEGT. CDR3 length: 13 amino acids. CDR3 sequence reads: CASSYTGRDTQYF. The CDR3 bases are TGTGCCAGCAGCTACACAGGTCGGGATACGCAGTATTTT.

The genes are TRBV7-9 and TRBJ2-5; the D is unclear. CDR1 and CDR2 from the germline V gene are SEHNR and FQNEAQ (reference sequence). The CDR3 loop spans 15 amino acids. The V gene lost 5 bases and the J gene lost 0 bases, with 13 bases spanning the gap. This CDR3 reads CASSPEPPYQETQYF. DNA of the CDR3: TGTGCCAGCAGCCCAGAACCTCCGTACCAAGAGACCCAGTACTTC.

The table lists this clone with a count of one. The rearrangement joins TRBV4-1 to TRBJ2-3, with TRBD2 as a possible D gene (5 bases). Trimming left V 1 base short and J 0 bases short, with 11 bases between. The CDR3 runs 16 residues. Germline CDR1 reads MGHRA; CDR2 reads YSYEKL. The DNA for the CDR3 is TGCGCCAGCAGCCAAGGGGGTGGCGGGAGCACAGATACGCAGTATTTT. Translating gives CASSQGGGGSTDTQYF.